A selection of T cell receptor beta chains follows, all from one sample in a study of PD-1 blockade in classical Hodgkin lymphoma. Libraries were prepared by immunoSEQ multiplex PCR; TCRdb keeps only in-frame clonotypes and omits some of them. The table records roughly 40,000 clones, roughly 78% of them present only once. The sequences come from peripheral blood mononuclear cells (PBMCs), collected before the fourth cycle of nivolumab. The source is a human donor with classical Hodgkin lymphoma. CDR3s include the opening cysteine and the closing phenylalanine or tryptophan. D genes are given only for firm matches. Expanded clones are given a class, and other clones once, few, many or no size at all.

NA NA TRBJ1-1 TRBV10-3 CAISDRDRRMNTEAFF TGTGCCATCAGTGATCGAGACCGACGGATGAACACTGAAGCTTTCTTT
NA NA TRBJ2-7 TRBV6-1 CASRENYEQYF TGTGCCAGCAGAGAAAACTACGAGCAGTACTTC
NA NA TRBJ1-2 TRBV7-9 CASSPGQYGYTF TGTGCCAGCAGCCCCGGTCAATATGGCTACACCTTC
NA NA TRBJ1-1 TRBV2 CASSDLGGRTEAFF TGTGCCAGCAGTGATCTGGGGGGAAGGACTGAAGCTTTCTTT
NA NA TRBJ2-3 TRBV29-1 CSVEDRRSTDTQYF TGCAGCGTTGAAGATCGACGGAGCACAGATACGCAGTATTTT
TRBD1 NA TRBJ1-1 TRBV6-6 CASSPQGWTEAFF TGTGCCAGCAGTCCACAGGGGTGGACTGAAGCTTTCTTT
NA NA TRBJ1-3 TRBV4-3 CASSQDRTVTGNTIYF TGCGCCAGCAGCCAAGACAGGACAGTCACTGGAAACACCATATATTTT
TRBD2 NA TRBJ2-3 TRBV19 CASSILSGGARDTQYF TGTGCCAGTAGTATCCTTAGCGGGGGGGCCAGGGATACGCAGTATTTT
NA NA TRBJ1-6 TRBV6-1 CASSVGGLLHF TGTGCCAGCAGTGTGGGGGGGCTCCTCCACTTT
TRBD2 once TRBJ2-5 TRBV2 CASSESQAGGQETQYF TGTGCCAGCAGTGAATCTCAAGCGGGGGGCCAAGAGACCCAGTACTTC
NA NA TRBJ1-2 TRBV19 CASSMGTGRNYGYTF TGTGCCAGTAGTATGGGGACGGGCCGTAACTATGGCTACACCTTC
TRBD2 NA TRBJ2-5 TRBV9 CASSARGGLGETQYF TGTGCCAGCAGTGCCCGGGGGGGCCTGGGAGAGACCCAGTACTTC
NA few TRBJ1-1 TRBV20-1 CSASRQLGTFF TGCAGTGCTAGTAGGCAACTGGGAACTTTCTTT
NA NA TRBJ1-2 TRBV7-2 CASSPGGTNYGYTF TGTGCCAGCAGCCCCGGGGGAACTAACTATGGCTACACCTTC
NA NA TRBJ1-2 TRBV28 CASSKGRYGYTF TGTGCCAGCAGTAAGGGACGATATGGCTACACCTTC
NA NA TRBJ1-4 TRBV19 CASSIGGTEKLFF TGTGCCAGTAGTATAGGCGGGACTGAAAAACTGTTTTTT
NA once TRBJ1-5 TRBV6-1 CASSGERTGFVNQPQHF TGTGCCAGCAGTGGGGAACGTACAGGGTTTGTCAATCAGCCCCAGCATTTT
TRBD2 NA TRBJ2-3 TRBV5-1 CASSWTSDGADTQYF TGCGCCAGCAGCTGGACTAGCGACGGTGCAGATACGCAGTATTTT
NA NA TRBJ2-3 TRBV7-2 CASSSEYADTQYF TGTGCCAGCAGCTCAGAGTACGCTGATACGCAGTATTTT
TRBD1 NA TRBJ2-7 TRBV11-3 CASSLGQGYNEQYF TGTGCCAGCAGCCTCGGACAGGGCTATAACGAGCAGTACTTC
TRBD1 NA TRBJ1-2 TRBV30 CAWSAQGVANYGYTF TGTGCCTGGAGTGCACAGGGGGTAGCTAACTATGGCTACACCTTC
NA NA TRBJ2-7 TRBV9 CASSPHERVLYEQYF TGTGCCAGCAGCCCCCACGAGAGGGTACTCTACGAGCAGTACTTC
NA once TRBJ2-7 TRBV6-5 CASSSCYEQYF TGTGCCAGCAGTTCCTGCTACGAGCAGTACTTC
TRBD2 NA TRBJ2-1 TRBV27 CATRLAYNEQFF TGTGCCACGAGACTAGCGTACAATGAGCAGTTCTTC
TRBD2 NA TRBJ2-3 TRBV10-3 CAISELAGGGTDTQYF TGTGCCATCAGCGAGCTAGCGGGGGGAGGAACAGATACGCAGTATTTT
NA NA TRBJ2-5 TRBV5-1 CASSFLSLETQYF TGCGCCAGCAGCTTCTTAAGCTTGGAGACCCAGTACTTC
NA NA TRBJ2-7 TRBV13 CASSLDLGADEQYF TGTGCCAGCAGCTTAGACCTCGGCGCGGACGAGCAGTACTTC
TRBD2 NA TRBJ2-7 TRBV7-6 CASSGSGGAYEQYF TGTGCCAGCAGCGGGTCGGGAGGAGCCTACGAGCAGTACTTC
NA NA TRBJ1-3 TRBV6-1 CASSEFASGNTIYF TGTGCCAGCAGTGAATTCGCCTCTGGAAACACCATATATTTT
NA NA TRBJ2-5 TRBV30 CAWSRGDQETQYF TGTGCCTGGAGTCGCGGGGACCAAGAGACCCAGTACTTC
TRBD1 NA TRBJ1-2 TRBV30 CAWTRGATNYGYTF TGTGCCTGGACCAGGGGGGCCACTAACTATGGCTACACCTTC
NA NA TRBJ2-2 TRBV7-2 CASSPDPAGELFF TGTGCCAGCAGCCCAGATCCCGCCGGGGAGCTGTTTTTT
TRBD1 NA TRBJ2-6 TRBV9 CASSGGQSSGANVLTF TGTGCCAGCAGCGGGGGACAGAGCTCTGGGGCCAACGTCCTGACTTTC
TRBD2 NA TRBJ2-2 TRBV7-7 CASSSGLAGITGELFF TGTGCTAGCAGCTCCGGACTAGCGGGGATCACCGGGGAGCTGTTTTTT
NA NA TRBJ1-3 TRBV9 CASSVLGNTIYF TGTGCCAGCAGCGTATTAGGAAACACCATATATTTT
TRBD2 NA TRBJ2-5 TRBV9 CASSPWTSGDFKETQYF TGTGCCAGCAGCCCGTGGACTAGCGGGGATTTCAAAGAGACCCAGTACTTC
NA NA TRBJ2-7 TRBV2 CASSLEALRGEQYF TGTGCCAGCAGTTTAGAGGCACTGCGGGGCGAGCAGTACTTC
NA NA TRBJ2-3 TRBV7-2 CASSLASSTDTQYF TGTGCCAGCAGCTTAGCCTCTAGCACAGATACGCAGTATTTT
NA NA TRBJ2-2 TRBV1 CTSSHKTSGGPNTGELFF TGCACCAGCAGCCATAAAACTAGCGGGGGCCCGAACACCGGGGAGCTGTTTTTT
NA NA TRBJ1-1 TRBV5-1 CASSLVDSYTEAFF TGCGCCAGCAGCTTGGTAGACAGTTACACTGAAGCTTTCTTT
NA few TRBJ2-3 TRBV19 CASSIDLFGGARTDTQYF TGTGCCAGTAGTATAGATCTATTTGGCGGGGCGAGGACAGATACGCAGTATTTT
TRBD1 NA TRBJ2-7 TRBV30 CALQRQGVYEQYF TGTGCCCTTCAGAGACAGGGAGTATACGAGCAGTACTTC
NA NA TRBJ1-3 TRBV11-2 CASSLADGNTIYF TGTGCCAGCAGCTTAGCGGACGGAAACACCATATATTTT